Here is one T cell receptor (beta chain) with its context. This clone is identified as medium-sized (0.01 to 0.1%). Its antigen has not been determined. There are no base qualities to consult, and no much larger clone falls within one base. None of the patients had been given any treatment before thyroid surgery. The study retrospectively analysed patient clinical samples collected from about 2012 to 2018 using T-cell receptor beta sequencing. Including the terminal cysteine and phenylalanine, the CDR3 comprises 13 residues. Left in the record is the CDR3 DNA by itself, 39 bases read in frame from the first base. Compared with germline, V lacks 8 bases and J lacks 5 bases; bases without a gene match: 7. CDR1 and CDR2, per the germline V gene (reference sequence), are MNHEY and SMNVEV. The method behind the library was PCR. The sequencing machine was an Illumina HiSeq 4000. High-throughput sequencing was used to profile the CDR3 region of the TCR beta-chain in every patient. Per the original workflow: A classifier to discriminate distant-metastatic papillary thyroid cancer patients was built from CDR3 differences across clinicopathological groups. The Shannon index was used to measure repertoire diversity, and the Morisita-Horn index was used to measure how similar tumor and blood repertoires were. The raw public reads went through TCRdb reprocessing: fastp at Q25, MiXCR clone calling, in-frame beta chains kept. The V and J calls were not made by the authors but by TCRdb's processing. For this sample the table gives more than 13,000 clones, of which approximately 12% were detected only once. Together, the top ten hold less than 15% of the sample.

The data were taken from a study of metastatic and nonmetastatic thyroid tumors (dated by TCRdb to 2019 to 2021). Describing the broader study: The researchers compared repertoires between peripheral blood samples and tumor or nodule tissue samples from patients with malignant or benign thyroid disease.

General conclusions and limits of the study: In both blood and tumor samples, malignant tumors were reported to have significantly higher TCR beta diversity than benign nodules.

The chain links TRBV27 with TRBJ2-7, with 9 bases aligning to TRBD1. Sequencing was done on a sample of blood. This sequence was found in a female donor with papillary thyroid cancer or a benign thyroid nodule (not recorded which). Some clones in this sample may be carry-over from other donors' samples. CDR3 region: CASLGTGINEQYF. DNA sequence: TGTGCCAGCTTAGGGACAGGGATCAACGAGCAGTACTTC.